The 29 T cell receptor beta chains below were found in one sample sequenced in a study of OX40 agonist ivuxolimab in advanced cancers. The data were produced by immunoSEQ multiplex PCR, yet TCRdb's version contains in-frame clones alone and is incomplete. Found here are about 27,000 clones, approximately 86% of them singletons; the top ten hold around 28%. The sequencing here drew on CD4+ or CD8+ T cells sorted from blood, taken in a trial of the OX40 agonist ivuxolimab. The receptors were sampled from an adult with an advanced solid tumor such as melanoma, head and neck, liver or kidney cancer.

The chain couples TRBV9 to TRBJ1-1; D possibly corresponds to TRBD1 (6 bases). The germline V gene encodes CDR1 SGDLS and CDR2 YYNGEE. The CDR3 has 16 amino acids. V lost 4 bases and J 1 base, leaving 17 bases between the germline ends. As DNA, the CDR3 is TGTGCCAGCAGCTCACAGGGTCGTGGTGGGAACACTGAAGCTTTCTTT. Translated, it gives CASSSQGRGGNTEAFF. The full variable domain, completed using reference TRBV9 and TRBJ1-1, is DSGVTQTPKHLITATGQRVTLRCSPRSGDLSVYWYQQSLDQGLQFLIQYYNGEERAKGNILERFSAQQFPDLHSELNLSSLELGDSALYFCASSSQGRGGNTEAFFGQGTRLTVV.

CDR3 sequence reads: CSARPGAGYTF. The CDR3, as DNA: TGCAGTGCTAGGCCCGGGGCTGGCTACACCTTC. The chain uses TRBV20-1 and TRBJ1-2; maybe TRBD1 (5 bases). CDR1 is DFQATT and CDR2 is SNEGSKA in the germline V gene (reference sequence). The CDR3 loop spans 11 amino acids. V was cut by 3 bases and J by 7 bases, with 9 bases left in between.

The chain recombines TRBV27 with TRBJ2-7; D may be TRBD1 or TRBD2 (5 bases each). V lost 6 bases, J lost 3 bases, and 18 bases lay in between. The germline CDR1 and CDR2 sequences are MNHEY and SMNVEV (reference sequence). This CDR3 contains 15 residues. The CDR3 region has the DNA TGTGCCAGCAGCCACTCCGGGACGGCGGACTACGAGCAGTACTTC. It yields the protein CASSHSGTADYEQYF.

V usage is TRBV6-5 and J usage is TRBJ2-1; tentatively, D is TRBD1 (6 bases). V lost 0 bases and J 7 bases, leaving 13 bases between the germline ends. From germline, CDR1 is MNHEY and CDR2 SVGAGI. CDR3 size: 15 residues. The CDR3 DNA sequence: TGTGCCAGCAGTTACTCGCAGGGGATTTGGAATGAGCAGTTCTTC. Translation: CASSYSQGIWNEQFF.

There are a few counts of this clone. The chain uses TRBV14 and TRBJ2-6; weak D call: TRBD1 (6 bases). The CDR3 is made up of 18 amino acids. Between the trimmed V and J ends, which lost 1 base and 0 bases, there was a span of 13 bases. CDR1 and CDR2 (germline): SGHDN, FVKESK. The CDR3 reads CASSQVRARGSGANVLTF. The CDR3 region has the DNA TGTGCCAGCAGCCAAGTCCGGGCCAGGGGCTCTGGGGCCAACGTCCTGACTTTC.

CDR3 protein: CSVPRTLYNEQFF. The CDR3 region has the DNA TGCAGCGTTCCCCGGACACTTTACAATGAGCAGTTCTTC. The chain recombines TRBV29-1 with TRBJ2-1, with D tentatively TRBD1 (5 bases). The length of the CDR3 is 13 residues. Per germline, CDR1 SQVTM and CDR2 ANQGSEA. Trimming cost V 5 bases and J 4 bases, with 12 bases left between them.

V is TRBV5-6 and J is TRBJ2-5, with TRBD2 identical over 7 bases. The germline V gene has CDR1 SGHDT and CDR2 YYEEEE. The V gene end was trimmed by 2 bases and the J gene end by 1 base; junction bases not matched to a gene: 8. The CDR3 extends over 16 amino acids. The CDR3 is CASSFPSGPLQETQYF. The CDR3, as DNA: TGTGCCAGCAGCTTTCCTAGCGGCCCGCTCCAAGAGACCCAGTACTTC.

The chain combines TRBV9 with TRBJ2-3; 12 nucleotides line up with TRBD2. V lost 2 bases, J lost 2 bases, and 3 bases stayed unmatched. The CDR3 runs to 16 residues. Germline V gene lookup returns CDR1 SGDLS and CDR2 YYNGEE. The DNA for the CDR3 is TGTGCCAGCAGCGTCGGACTAGCGGGGATCACAGATACGCAGTATTTT. This codes for CASSVGLAGITDTQYF.

This clone was seen only once. The sample carries other DNA sequences with the same CDR3. The genes are TRBV6-5 and TRBJ2-3; unclear D gene. The germline V gene has CDR1 MNHEY and CDR2 SVGAGI. Trimming stripped 0 bases from V and 2 bases from J, with 3 bases between. This CDR3 is built from 13 residues. The CDR3 sequence: CASSYSSTDTQYF. CDR3 nucleotides: TGTGCCAGCAGTTACTCCTCCACAGATACGCAGTATTTT.

The chain is built from TRBV7-8 and TRBJ2-7; 9 positions match TRBD2. V was pared by 5 bases and J by 3 bases, with 8 bases of the junction left unmatched. Germline loops: CDR1 SGHVS, CDR2 FQNEAQ. The CDR3 totals 15 residues. The CDR3 nucleotides read TGTGCCAGCAGCCCCCTCGAACTAGCGGGCTACGAGCAGTACTTC. Encoded protein: CASSPLELAGYEQYF.

V is TRBV9 and J is TRBJ2-6; D is undetermined. This CDR3 spans 17 amino acids. V was cut by 0 bases and J by 0 bases, with 10 bases left in between. Germline V gene data show CDR1 as SGDLS and CDR2 as YYNGEE. The CDR3 DNA follows: TGTGCCAGCAGCGTAGGGGATAGGTACTCTGGGGCCAACGTCCTGACTTTC. It is translated as CASSVGDRYSGANVLTF.

The V gene is TRBV27, the J gene TRBJ2-7; 9 nucleotides agree with TRBD1. Looked up from germline, CDR1 is MNHEY and CDR2 is SMNVEV (reference sequence). The CDR3 extends over 14 amino acids. The V and J ends lost 5 bases and 4 bases, in that order; junction bases with no gene match: 6. The CDR3 DNA reads as TGTGCCAGCAGTACAACAGGGGGCTCGTACGAGCAGTACTTC. Translated: CASSTTGGSYEQYF.

The V gene is TRBV9, the J gene TRBJ2-7; D is perhaps TRBD2 (5 bases). The CDR3 spans 14 residues. The ends were cut back, 3 bases at V and 5 bases at J, with 15 bases in the middle. CDR1 and CDR2 (germline): SGDLS, YYNGEE. CDR3 bases: TGTGCCAGCAGCGCTGGCCGGGGAAGCCACGAGCAGTACTTC. Translating gives CASSAGRGSHEQYF.

This clone was seen only a few times. The V gene is TRBV5-6, the J gene TRBJ2-2; D call uncertain. Trimming took off 3 bases at V and 4 bases at J, with 7 bases between the two ends. The germline CDR1 and CDR2 sequences are SGHDT and YYEEEE. CDR3 length: 13 residues. The CDR3 is CASSSEGTGELFF. As DNA, the CDR3 is TGTGCCAGCAGCTCCGAAGGCACCGGGGAGCTGTTTTTT.

The CDR3 nucleotides are TGTGCCAGCAGTTACTCGGCGCAACAGGGGGAATCCCAGTATTTT. Translating it yields CASSYSAQQGESQYF. This chain links TRBV6-5 with TRBJ2-3; 8 bases fit TRBD1. The CDR3 has 15 amino acids. Germline V gene sequence: CDR1 MNHEY, CDR2 SVGAGI. Losses at the gene ends were 0 bases for V and 12 bases for J; bases not matched to a gene: 11.

The chain combines TRBV4-1 with TRBJ2-5; maybe TRBD2 (6 bases). Trimming shortened V by 4 bases and J by 2 bases, and 14 bases separated the two germline ends. The germline V gene encodes CDR1 MGHRA and CDR2 YSYEKL. The CDR3 runs 15 residues. The CDR3 DNA sequence: TGCGCCAGCAGCCGCACCCCTAGCGAACAAGAGACCCAGTACTTC. Protein sequence: CASSRTPSEQETQYF.

J is TRBJ1-4 and V is TRBV10-3; D gene uncertain. V gave up 0 bases and J gave up 14 bases, with 13 bases separating them. Germline V gene sequence: CDR1 ENHRY, CDR2 SYGVKD. This CDR3 is 13 amino acids long. The CDR3 sequence is CAISESIDGRLFF. The CDR3 nucleotides read TGTGCCATCAGTGAGTCGATAGATGGCAGGCTGTTTTTT.

This chain connects TRBV7-3 to TRBJ2-2, with D possibly TRBD1 on 5 matching bases. CDR3 length: 13 residues. The germline gives CDR1 SGHTA, CDR2 FQGTGA. V lost 5 bases to trimming and J lost 6 bases, with 10 bases between them. CDR3 in amino acids: CASSPGFPGELFF. CDR3 in DNA: TGTGCCAGCAGCCCAGGGTTTCCCGGGGAGCTGTTTTTT.

Here the CDR3 reads CASSPGGEQYF. DNA for the CDR3: TGTGCCAGCAGCCCCGGGGGCGAGCAGTACTTC. The chain carries TRBV11-2 and TRBJ2-7, with D maybe TRBD2 (6 bases). V was trimmed by 5 bases and J by 6 bases, leaving 8 bases between them. The CDR3 has 11 amino acids. CDR1 is SGHAT, CDR2 FQNNGV, per germline.

This clone has a handful of counts. The chain has TRBV10-1 and TRBJ2-4, with 10 bases that match TRBD1. The CDR3 consists of 15 residues. CDR1 is WNHNN, CDR2 SYGVQD, per germline (reference sequence). The junction had 8 bases not matched to a gene; V was cut back by 6 bases and J by 6 bases. This CDR3 reads CASSAGTGEGNIQYF. The CDR3 bases are TGCGCCAGCAGCGCCGGGACAGGGGAGGGAAACATTCAGTACTTC.

This chain uses TRBV7-3 with TRBJ1-1, with D maybe TRBD1 (5 bases). CDR3 length: 15 amino acids. Trimming shortened V by 2 bases and J by 0 bases, and 10 bases separated the two germline ends. The germline CDR1 and CDR2 sequences are SGHTA and FQGTGA. The CDR3 region is CASSLLDSMNTEAFF. Here the CDR3 DNA reads TGTGCCAGCAGCTTATTAGACAGTATGAACACTGAAGCTTTCTTT.

V and J are TRBV13 and TRBJ2-2; either TRBD1 or TRBD2 may supply D (5 bases each). Trimming shortened V by 3 bases and J by 7 bases, and 9 bases separated the two germline ends. The CDR3 is 13 amino acids. The germline CDR1 and CDR2 sequences are PRHDT and FYEKMQ (reference sequence). The CDR3 sequence: CASSLGVGGELFF. The CDR3 region has the DNA TGTGCCAGCAGCTTGGGGGTGGGCGGGGAGCTGTTTTTT.

The V and J genes are TRBV2 and TRBJ2-1; TRBD2 matches at 12 bases. The ends lost 8 bases at V and 12 bases at J; junction bases unmatched: 17. This CDR3 is built from 16 residues. CDR1 and CDR2 (germline): SNHLY, FYNNEI. The CDR3 is CASFIVTGLAGISQFF. The CDR3 bases are TGTGCCAGCTTTATAGTAACCGGACTAGCGGGAATATCGCAGTTCTTC.

This chain links TRBV13 with TRBJ1-6; 9 bases match TRBD1. This CDR3 region has 17 residues. CDR1 is PRHDT and CDR2 is FYEKMQ in the germline V gene (reference sequence). V lost 5 bases and J lost 7; bases outside the gene matches: 12. The CDR3 region is CASSPLIRTGANSPLHF. The CDR3 DNA reads as TGTGCCAGCAGCCCCCTAATTCGGACAGGGGCGAATTCACCCCTCCACTTT.

The chain uses TRBV10-3 and TRBJ2-7, with 8 bases that match TRBD1. The CDR3 runs 17 residues. The trim removed 5 bases at V and 1 base at J, leaving 13 bases unmatched. Germline V gives CDR1 ENHRY, CDR2 SYGVKD. CDR3: CAISSDLRTGPSYEQYF. DNA of the CDR3: TGTGCCATCAGTTCCGACCTCCGGACAGGGCCATCCTACGAGCAGTACTTC.

V and J are TRBV15 and TRBJ1-1; D call uncertain. The CDR3 spans 13 residues. Between the trimmed V and J ends, which lost 4 bases and 1 base, there was a span of 7 bases. Germline-derived CDR1 and CDR2 are LNHNV and YYDKDF (reference sequence). In DNA, the CDR3 is TGTGCCACCAGCAAGGGCGGGAACACTGAAGCTTTCTTT. Translating it yields CATSKGGNTEAFF.

This clone was picked up one time. The chain has TRBV27 and TRBJ2-2, with D maybe TRBD2 (5 bases). V gave up 5 bases and J gave up 1 base, with 11 bases separating them. There are 15 residues in the CDR3. Germline V CDR1 and CDR2: MNHEY, SMNVEV (reference sequence). CDR3 sequence reads: CASSEGTWNTGELFF. Here the CDR3 DNA reads TGTGCCAGCAGTGAGGGTACTTGGAACACCGGGGAGCTGTTTTTT.

The V gene is TRBV5-5, the J gene TRBJ1-1; TRBD1 might be the D (5 bases). CDR3 length: 13 amino acids. Trimming took off 4 bases at V and 5 bases at J, with 12 bases between the two ends. Germline values: CDR1 SGHKS, CDR2 YYEKEE (reference sequence). This chain's CDR3 is CASSGTGGTEAFF. The CDR3, as DNA: TGTGCCAGCAGCGGGACGGGGGGAACTGAAGCTTTCTTT.

This clone was seen only once. The chain couples TRBV7-3 to TRBJ2-1; D is uncertain. Germline-derived CDR1 and CDR2 are SGHTA and FQGTGA. V lost 5 bases to trimming and J lost 6 bases, with 11 bases between them. The CDR3 length is 13 residues. CDR3 in amino acids: CASSLTGSNEQFF. CDR3 nucleotide sequence: TGTGCCAGCAGCCTCACGGGTTCCAATGAGCAGTTCTTC.